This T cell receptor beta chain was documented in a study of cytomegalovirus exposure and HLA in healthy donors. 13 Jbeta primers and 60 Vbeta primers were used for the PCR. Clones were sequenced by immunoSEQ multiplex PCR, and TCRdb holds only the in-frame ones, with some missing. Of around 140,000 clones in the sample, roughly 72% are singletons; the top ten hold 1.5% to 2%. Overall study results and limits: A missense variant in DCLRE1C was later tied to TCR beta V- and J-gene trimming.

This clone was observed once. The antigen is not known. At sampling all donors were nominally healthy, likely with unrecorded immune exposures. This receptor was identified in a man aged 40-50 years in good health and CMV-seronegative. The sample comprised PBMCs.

The CDR3 sequence: CASNRDRNTGELFF. CDR3 in DNA: TGTGCCAGCAACCGAGACAGGAACACCGGGGAGCTGTTTTTT. The rearrangement links TRBV7-2 to TRBJ2-2, with a tentative D call TRBD1 (5 bases). Trimming shortened V by 7 bases and J by 1 base, and 10 bases separated the two germline ends. The CDR3 covers 14 residues. Germline values: CDR1 SGHTA, CDR2 FQGNSA.